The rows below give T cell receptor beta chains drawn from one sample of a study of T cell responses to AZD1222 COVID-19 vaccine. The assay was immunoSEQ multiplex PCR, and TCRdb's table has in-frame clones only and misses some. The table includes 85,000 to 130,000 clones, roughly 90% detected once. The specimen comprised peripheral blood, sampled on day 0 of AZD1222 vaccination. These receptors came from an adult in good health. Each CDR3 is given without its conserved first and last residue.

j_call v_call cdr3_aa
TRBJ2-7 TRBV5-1 ASSRSQGAGYEQY
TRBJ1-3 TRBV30 AWSAGNTIY
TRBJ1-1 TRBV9 ASSRTGTEAF
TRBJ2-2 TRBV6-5 ASSREGDTGELF
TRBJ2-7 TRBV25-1 ASSRDRGGEQY
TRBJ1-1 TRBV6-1 ASSEDRRRVTEAF
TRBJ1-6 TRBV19 ASNVAGDNSPLH
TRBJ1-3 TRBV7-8 ASSSIQGVNSGNTIY
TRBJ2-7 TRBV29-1 SVEMTSYEQY
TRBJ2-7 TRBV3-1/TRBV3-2 ASSQWATSGGKSSYEQY
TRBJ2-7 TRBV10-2 ARGEYEQY
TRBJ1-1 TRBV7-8 ASSLSGGAATNTEAF
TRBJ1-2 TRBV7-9 ASSSKNRGPGYT
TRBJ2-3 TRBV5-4 ASSVDRVERGTQY
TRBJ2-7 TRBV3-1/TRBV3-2 ASSQGGLGWEQY
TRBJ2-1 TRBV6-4 ASSEGTGTVNEQF
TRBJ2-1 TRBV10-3 AISESDRGGLGEQF
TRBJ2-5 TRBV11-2 ASSLDRLAPQTQY
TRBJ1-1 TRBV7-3 ASSLSDSPGATEAF
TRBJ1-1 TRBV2 ASSAGGNTEAF
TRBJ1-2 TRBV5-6 ASSLGTGANYGYT
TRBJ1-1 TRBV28 AIRTGVMNTEAF
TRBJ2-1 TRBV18 ASSPPSRGQGPYNEQF
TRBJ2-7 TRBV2 ASSESGGRPHEQY
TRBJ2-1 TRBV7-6 ASSLVILVGGVPYNEQF
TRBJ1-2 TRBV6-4 ASSDGPGQHGYT
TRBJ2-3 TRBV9 ASRPPLGTGVNSTDTQY
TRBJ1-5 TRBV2 ASSDVRNSNQPQH